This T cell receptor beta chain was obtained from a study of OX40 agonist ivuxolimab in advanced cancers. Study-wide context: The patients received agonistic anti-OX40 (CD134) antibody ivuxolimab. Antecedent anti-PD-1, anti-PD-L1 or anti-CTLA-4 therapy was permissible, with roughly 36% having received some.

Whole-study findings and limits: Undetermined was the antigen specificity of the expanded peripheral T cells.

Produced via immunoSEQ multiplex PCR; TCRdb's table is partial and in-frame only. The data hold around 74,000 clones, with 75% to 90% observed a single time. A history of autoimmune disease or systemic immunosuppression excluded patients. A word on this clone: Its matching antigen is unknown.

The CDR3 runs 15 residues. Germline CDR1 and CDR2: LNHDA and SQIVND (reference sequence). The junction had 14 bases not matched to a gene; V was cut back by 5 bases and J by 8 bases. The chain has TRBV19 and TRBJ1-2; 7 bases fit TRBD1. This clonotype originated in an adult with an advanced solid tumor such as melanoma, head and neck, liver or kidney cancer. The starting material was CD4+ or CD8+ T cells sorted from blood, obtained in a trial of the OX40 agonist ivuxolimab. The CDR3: CASSPFGQDLGGYTF. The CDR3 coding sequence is TGTGCCAGTAGTCCCTTCGGACAGGACTTGGGGGGCTACACCTTC.